This TCR beta chain stems from a study of T cell responses to AZD1222 COVID-19 vaccine. General study findings and limits: Donors skewed white British and female; clonal diversity was possibly underestimated.

Concerning this clone itself: Its target is not known.

Repertoires were generated with immunoSEQ multiplex PCR, while TCRdb's copy carries only in-frame clones and drops some. Counted here are more than 150,000 clones, about nine tenths occurring once; the ten biggest clones make up 0.75% to 1%. The receptor's source is an adult in good health. The specimen comprised peripheral blood, sampled on day 0 of AZD1222 vaccination.

Written as DNA, the CDR3 is TGTGCCAGCAGCCAAGTCCTGACAGGGCGGGGGGAGACCCAGTACTTC. Protein: CASSQVLTGRGETQYF. This sequence joins TRBV3-1 (or the pseudogene TRBV3-2) and TRBJ2-5, with D perhaps matching TRBD1 or TRBD2 (7 bases each). CDR1 LGHDT and CDR2 YNNKEL come from the germline V gene (reference sequence). V was cut by 1 base and J by 5 bases, with 17 bases left in between. The CDR3 length is 16 residues.